Listed below are T cell receptor beta chains from one sample, sequenced in a study of cytomegalovirus exposure and HLA in healthy donors. Using immunoSEQ multiplex PCR, the repertoire was profiled, and TCRdb retains in-frame clones only, with some absent. Its table lists approximately 120,000 clones. The sample consisted of PBMCs. Every receptor here comes from a man aged 18 to 29 in good health and CMV-seronegative. The CDR3 runs from the conserved cysteine through the conserved F or W. The order of the fields is D gene, J gene, V gene, CDR3 DNA, CDR3 protein. The D gene is left open where the match is weak.

D: TRBD1
J: TRBJ1-2
V: TRBV28
DNA: TGTGCCAGCAGCCCAGCAGGGGGTTCGGACTATGGCTACACCTTC
CDR3: CASSPAGGSDYGYTF

D: .
J: TRBJ2-1
V: TRBV5-1
DNA: TGCGCCAGCAGCCATCCTCCGGGACTTGGGAGCTCCTACAATGAGCAGTTCTTC
CDR3: CASSHPPGLGSSYNEQFF

D: .
J: TRBJ2-2
V: TRBV11-2
DNA: TGTGCCAGCAGCTTACGGACAGCAAACACCGGGGAGCTGTTTTTT
CDR3: CASSLRTANTGELFF

D: .
J: TRBJ1-2
V: TRBV15
DNA: TGTGCCACCAGCAGAGATGTGTTAGCTAACTATGGCTACACCTTC
CDR3: CATSRDVLANYGYTF

D: .
J: TRBJ2-7
V: TRBV14
DNA: TGTGCCAGCAGCCACCCGGGCGAACGGGATTGGGAGCAGTACTTC
CDR3: CASSHPGERDWEQYF

D: .
J: TRBJ2-1
V: TRBV5-4
DNA: TGTGCCAGCAGCTTGGATTTAGCGGTAGGCTACAATGAGCAGTTCTTC
CDR3: CASSLDLAVGYNEQFF

D: TRBD1
J: TRBJ2-7
V: TRBV27
DNA: TGTGCCAGCAGCCAGCCGGGACAGGGGTTCTACGAGCAGTACTTC
CDR3: CASSQPGQGFYEQYF

D: TRBD2
J: TRBJ2-1
V: TRBV5-6
DNA: TGTGCCAGCAGCTTGGGACTAGCGATCGCTGAGCAGTTCTTC
CDR3: CASSLGLAIAEQFF

D: TRBD1
J: TRBJ1-2
V: TRBV11-1
DNA: TGTGCCAGCAGCCCGGGACAGGGGCTGGAGGTCTATGGCTACACCTTC
CDR3: CASSPGQGLEVYGYTF

D: .
J: TRBJ2-3
V: TRBV19
DNA: TGTGCCAGTAGAAAGTCCGGACAGAGCACAGATACGCAGTATTTT
CDR3: CASRKSGQSTDTQYF

D: .
J: TRBJ1-1
V: TRBV5-1
DNA: TGCGCCAGCAGCCATCTCGCGGGTGGGACTTCGAACACTGAAGCTTTCTTT
CDR3: CASSHLAGGTSNTEAFF

D: TRBD1
J: TRBJ2-3
V: TRBV28
DNA: TGTGCCACCCGACAGGGGACGAGCACAGATACGCAGTATTTT
CDR3: CATRQGTSTDTQYF

D: .
J: TRBJ2-7
V: TRBV5-8
DNA: TGTGCCAGCAGCGCGGTAAGGAGGATCTCTCCCGGGAACGAGCAGTACTTC
CDR3: CASSAVRRISPGNEQYF

D: .
J: TRBJ2-1
V: TRBV19
DNA: TGTGCCAGTAGTACCAGATATAGCGGCAGTTCGACCTACAATGAGCAGTTCTTC
CDR3: CASSTRYSGSSTYNEQFF

D: .
J: TRBJ1-5
V: TRBV19
DNA: TGTGCCAGTAGCAACTTGTCGTGGGGGCGAAAGGATCAGCCCCAGCATTTT
CDR3: CASSNLSWGRKDQPQHF

D: .
J: TRBJ2-7
V: TRBV12-5
DNA: TGTGCTAGTGGTTTGGGGGAGCTCGCGGGACTCTCCTTAAAATACGAGCAGTACTTC
CDR3: CASGLGELAGLSLKYEQYF

D: TRBD2
J: TRBJ2-1
V: TRBV4-1
DNA: TGCGCCAGCAGCCGCCCACGGACTAGCGGGAGGATTTACAATGAGCAGTTCTTC
CDR3: CASSRPRTSGRIYNEQFF

D: .
J: TRBJ2-3
V: TRBV11-2
DNA: TGTGCCAGCAGCTTAGAAGGCGGAGCGGGCACAGATACGCAGTATTTT
CDR3: CASSLEGGAGTDTQYF

D: .
J: TRBJ1-1
V: TRBV2
DNA: TGTGCCAGCAGCTCGGGGGAAGGCGGTTCGAACACTGAAGCTTTCTTT
CDR3: CASSSGEGGSNTEAFF

D: TRBD1
J: TRBJ2-7
V: TRBV18
DNA: TGTGCCAGCTCACCACCTCGGACAGGGGAAATGGGTGAGCAGTACTTC
CDR3: CASSPPRTGEMGEQYF

D: TRBD1
J: TRBJ1-1
V: TRBV6-1
DNA: TGTGCCAGCAGTTTGGACAGGGTGATAGCTGAAGCTTTCTTT
CDR3: CASSLDRVIAEAFF

D: .
J: TRBJ2-7
V: TRBV7-6
DNA: TGTGCCAGCAGCTTAGGGGCAGCGGCGGCCTACGAGCAGTACTTC
CDR3: CASSLGAAAAYEQYF

D: TRBD1
J: TRBJ2-7
V: TRBV28
DNA: TGTGCCAGCATCCCGGGACAGGGTTCTTTCGAGCAGTACTTC
CDR3: CASIPGQGSFEQYF

D: .
J: TRBJ2-5
V: TRBV11-2
DNA: TGTGCCAGCAGCTTAGGTCCCCTACCGGTCCAAGAGACCCAGTACTTC
CDR3: CASSLGPLPVQETQYF

D: TRBD1
J: TRBJ1-5
V: TRBV2
DNA: TGTGCCAGCAGTTGGGACAGACATGGGAATAGCAATCAGCCCCAGCATTTT
CDR3: CASSWDRHGNSNQPQHF

D: .
J: TRBJ1-5
V: TRBV5-4
DNA: TGTGCCAGCAGCCATGGGGGGATGGGAATCAATCAGCCCCAGCATTTT
CDR3: CASSHGGMGINQPQHF

D: .
J: TRBJ2-4
V: TRBV5-1
DNA: TGCGCCAGCAGCCCCGACAGGGCTGGAGCGGGAGACGGCATTCAGTACTTC
CDR3: CASSPDRAGAGDGIQYF

D: TRBD2
J: TRBJ2-7
V: TRBV7-6
DNA: TGTGCCAGCACTCCGGGACTAGCGTACGACGAGCAGTACTTC
CDR3: CASTPGLAYDEQYF

D: TRBD2
J: TRBJ2-1
V: TRBV9
DNA: TGTGCCAGCAGCGGATTAGCGGGAGGTTTCTACAATGAGCAGTTCTTC
CDR3: CASSGLAGGFYNEQFF

D: .
J: TRBJ1-1
V: TRBV11-2
DNA: TGTGCCAGCAGCTTCCCAGGGGCTTCGAACACTGAAGCTTTCTTT
CDR3: CASSFPGASNTEAFF

D: TRBD1
J: TRBJ2-1
V: TRBV11-2
DNA: TGTGCCAGCAGCTTAGAAAGGTCGTGGGACAGGGCTTACAATGAGCAGTTCTTC
CDR3: CASSLERSWDRAYNEQFF

D: TRBD1
J: TRBJ2-7
V: TRBV5-5
DNA: TGTGCCAGCAGCTTGCAGGGGGTTAACTCCTACGAGCAGTACTTC
CDR3: CASSLQGVNSYEQYF

D: .
J: TRBJ1-1
V: TRBV9
DNA: TGTGCCAGCAGCCCCTCCGGGACTGAAGCTTTCTTT
CDR3: CASSPSGTEAFF